Presented here are 29 T cell receptor beta chains from one specimen sequenced in a study of blood T cells in healthy people across ages. Sample-barcoded 5' priming and a J-beta primer mix drove a second PCR of roughly 6 to 12 cycles. Using its own MiXCR run on the 5' RACE reads, TCRdb lists one record per CDR3 protein. This table has about 2 million distinct CDR3 sequences, around half appearing once. Sequencing input: blood. These TCRs come from a woman aged 35 to 49 in good health.

As concerns this clonotype: This may be a read error: a much more frequent sequence differs by one nucleotide. The CDR3 sequence: CASRGDNSYEQYF. CDR3 coding DNA: TGTGCCAGCAGGGGGGACAACTCCTACGAGCAGTACTTC. The gene calls are TRBV5-6 and TRBJ2-5; TRBD1 is a possible D gene (6 bases). The J call may be mistaken, given a closer DNA end match to TRBJ2-7. This CDR3 comprises 13 residues. Germline V gives CDR1 SGHDT, CDR2 YYEEEE.

The chain joins TRBV29-1 to TRBJ2-3, with 7 bases lining up with TRBD2. Trimming removed 1 base from V and 2 bases from J; junction bases left unmatched: 6. Germline CDR1 and CDR2: SQVTM and ANQGSEA. CDR3 length: 15 amino acids. CDR3 DNA sequence: TGCAGCGTTGAAGGGGGGGGTCGGTCCACAGATACGCAGTATTTT. Its translation is CSVEGGGRSTDTQYF.

J is TRBJ2-1 and V is TRBV6-5, with D possibly being TRBD1 (5 bases). Trimming took 5 bases from V and 4 from J, leaving 15 bases between them. The CDR3 has 15 amino acids. CDR1 is MNHEY and CDR2 is SVGAGI in the germline V gene. The CDR3 protein is CASSRTRSGYNEQFF. As DNA, the CDR3 is TGTGCCAGCAGTCGTACTCGGTCAGGGTACAATGAGCAGTTCTTC.

J is TRBJ1-2 and V is TRBV28; weak D call: TRBD1 (6 bases). The V end lost 7 bases, the J end lost 7 bases, and 16 bases lay between the germline ends. CDR3 length equals 13 residues. The germline V gene has CDR1 MDHEN and CDR2 SYDVKM. The CDR3 sequence is CASTKAGGSGYTF. DNA for the CDR3: TGTGCCAGCACCAAAGCGGGGGGCTCTGGCTACACCTTC.

The V call is TRBV7-2, the J call TRBJ2-1; 9 bases map to TRBD1. With 1 base clipped from V and 10 bases from J, the junction kept 2 bases outside the gene matches. Germline-derived CDR1 and CDR2 are SGHTA and FQGNSA. The length of the CDR3 is 13 residues. DNA of the CDR3: TGTGCCAGCAGCTTAGACAGGGGGCGAGAGCAGTTCTTC. Amino acid sequence: CASSLDRGREQFF.

This clonotype was observed a handful of times. This rearrangement joins TRBV9 to TRBJ1-2; D perhaps matches TRBD1 (5 bases). V lost 0 bases, J lost 5 bases, and 11 bases lay in between. The CDR3 covers 14 residues. Germline CDR1 and CDR2: SGDLS and YYNGEE. CDR3: CASSVDRTSYGYTF. The CDR3, as DNA: TGTGCCAGCAGCGTAGACAGGACCTCATATGGCTACACCTTC.

This clonotype was observed a few times. The rearrangement links TRBV10-3 to TRBJ2-7, with a tentative D call TRBD1 (6 bases). The germline V gene encodes CDR1 ENHRY and CDR2 SYGVKD. The CDR3 sequence is 13 residues long. V was pared by 6 bases and J by 2 bases, with 11 bases between. Here the CDR3 reads CAIRATGTYEQYF. The CDR3 DNA follows: TGTGCCATCAGAGCCACAGGGACCTACGAGCAGTACTTC.

The sample holds a few counts of this clonotype. The rearrangement joins TRBV11-2 to TRBJ2-7; no reliable D call. With 3 bases removed from V and 6 bases from J, the gap between germline ends came to 18 bases. CDR3 length: 15 residues. Germline V gene sequence: CDR1 SGHAT, CDR2 FQNNGV. CDR3 sequence (DNA): TGTGCCAGCAGCTTGGTTCCCACCCCGCCGGGCGAGCAGTACTTC. Translating gives CASSLVPTPPGEQYF.

This clonotype was detected a few times. The V and J genes are TRBV29-1 and TRBJ2-1, with TRBD2 identical over 7 bases. The CDR3 contains 15 residues. Germline lookup yields CDR1 SQVTM and CDR2 ANQGSEA. V dropped 7 bases and J dropped 4; count of bases not matched to a gene: 13. The CDR3 sequence is CSAEVVGGVYNEQFF. Here the CDR3 DNA reads TGCAGCGCCGAGGTGGTGGGGGGGGTATACAATGAGCAGTTCTTC.

The V and J genes are TRBV7-2 and TRBJ2-5; 8 bases fit TRBD2. The germline V gene has CDR1 SGHTA and CDR2 FQGNSA. V lost 3 bases to trimming and J lost 5 bases; unmatched junction nucleotides: 8. This CDR3 has 15 residues. The CDR3 spells CASSLDGGAAETQYF. CDR3 sequence (DNA): TGTGCCAGCAGCTTGGACGGGGGGGCGGCTGAGACCCAGTACTTC. Looking up the rest from reference TRBV7-2 and TRBJ2-5 gives the full variable domain: GAGVSQSPSNKVTEKGKDVELRCDPISGHTALYWYRQSLGQGLEFLIYFQGNSAPDKSGLPSDRFSAERTGGSVSTLTIQRTQQEDSAVYLCASSLDGGAAETQYFGPGTRLLVL.

The chain recombines TRBV5-1 with TRBJ2-1; the D gene is possibly TRBD2 (5 bases). The V end lost 0 bases, the J end lost 2 bases, and 9 bases lay between the germline ends. This CDR3 comprises 15 residues. Per germline, CDR1 SGHRS and CDR2 YFSETQ. In nucleotides, the CDR3 is TGCGCCAGCAGCTTGGACGGGATTCCCTACAATGAGCAGTTCTTC. Its translation is CASSLDGIPYNEQFF. Using reference TRBV5-1 and TRBJ2-1 for the parts outside the CDR3, the full variable domain is KAGVTQTPRYLIKTRGQQVTLSCSPISGHRSVSWYQQTPGQGLQFLFEYFSETQRNKGNFPGRFSGRQFSNSRSEMNVSTLELGDSALYLCASSLDGIPYNEQFFGPGTRLTVL.

This chain links TRBV6-2 or TRBV6-3 with TRBJ2-3; D is uncertain. The CDR3 covers 11 residues. V was trimmed by 10 bases and J by 8 bases, leaving 13 bases between them. Germline assignment: CDR1 MNHEY and CDR2 SVGEGT. The CDR3 is CATYFIGTQYF. CDR3 DNA sequence: TGTGCCACCTACTTTATCGGTACGCAGTATTTT.

This clonotype has more than one count but fewer than ten. V and J are TRBV6-1 and TRBJ2-3; tentative D call: TRBD1 (6 bases). The CDR3 spans 14 residues. Trimming stripped 5 bases from V and 4 bases from J, with 13 bases between. The germline gives CDR1 MNHNS, CDR2 SASEGT. The DNA for the CDR3 is TGTGCCAGCAGTAACAACGCAGGGGCAGATACGCAGTATTTT. Its translation: CASSNNAGADTQYF.

V is TRBV7-9 and J is TRBJ1-2; D ambiguous. The CDR3 length is 16 residues. Trimming left V 5 bases short and J 2 bases short, with 18 bases between. Per germline, CDR1 SEHNR and CDR2 FQNEAQ (reference sequence). This chain's CDR3 is CASSRMQAGSNYGYTF. The CDR3 region has the DNA TGTGCCAGCAGCCGAATGCAGGCGGGCTCGAACTATGGCTACACCTTC.

The chain employs TRBV5-1 and TRBJ1-2, with TRBD1 as a possible D gene (6 bases). Germline V gene data show CDR1 as SGHRS and CDR2 as YFSETQ. The CDR3 sequence is 14 residues long. V dropped 4 bases and J dropped 4 bases, with 14 bases sitting between them. The CDR3 is CASSTRTAPYGYTF. As DNA, the CDR3 is TGCGCCAGCAGCACAAGGACAGCCCCCTATGGCTACACCTTC.

This clonotype was recorded a few times. The chain is built from TRBV28 and TRBJ2-3, with D hard to call. The CDR3 has 13 residues. CDR1 is MDHEN and CDR2 is SYDVKM in the germline V gene. V dropped 10 bases and J dropped 4 bases, with 15 bases sitting between them. The CDR3 DNA sequence: TGTGCCACCCTACCAGGAACCGCAGATACGCAGTATTTT. This encodes CATLPGTADTQYF.

This clonotype was picked up a small number of times. The rearrangement uses TRBV24-1 and TRBJ2-7, with D perhaps TRBD2 (5 bases). Trimming removed 3 bases from V and 10 bases from J, with 21 bases in between. Per germline, CDR1 KGHDR and CDR2 SFDVKD. The length of the CDR3 is 15 residues. For the CDR3, the DNA is TGTGCCACCAGTGATACGCGCGGCGCCGGCGGGTTACAGTACTTC. Protein: CATSDTRGAGGLQYF.

This rearrangement joins TRBV20-1 to TRBJ2-6; 9 nucleotides line up with TRBD1. In germline, CDR1 is DFQATT, CDR2 SNEGSKA (reference sequence). The CDR3 length is 16 residues. J lost 1 base, V lost 7 bases, and 8 bases had no gene match. The CDR3 DNA is TGCAGTGTCCCGGGACAGGGAGGGTCTGGGGCCAACGTCCTGACTTTC. Protein: CSVPGQGGSGANVLTF.

This clonotype has more than one count but fewer than ten. The V call is TRBV24-1, the J call TRBJ2-7; 7 bases align to TRBD1. Germline V gene lookup returns CDR1 KGHDR and CDR2 SFDVKD. V was clipped by 6 bases and J by 2 bases; unmatched bases: 6. The CDR3 has 14 amino acids. Here the CDR3 DNA reads TGTGCCACCAGTTCTGACAGGGCACCCTACGAGCAGTACTTC. Translated: CATSSDRAPYEQYF.

Only a few counts were recorded for this clonotype. The gene calls are TRBV6-5 and TRBJ2-1, with D perhaps being TRBD1 or TRBD2 (5 bases each). Germline V lookup: CDR1 MNHEY, CDR2 SVGAGI. CDR3 length equals 15 residues. V lost 3 bases to trimming and J lost 5 bases, with 14 bases between them. This chain's CDR3 is CASSYFRGENNEQFF. For the CDR3, the DNA is TGTGCCAGCAGTTATTTCCGGGGCGAAAACAATGAGCAGTTCTTC.

The J gene is TRBJ2-7, the V gene TRBV4-3, with TRBD1 identical over 7 bases. CDR1 LGHNA and CDR2 YSLEER come from the germline V gene. J gave up 4 bases and V 4 bases, and 13 bases lay outside the gene matches. This CDR3 contains 16 residues. CDR3 DNA sequence: TGCGCCAGCAGCCTATCCTACCCCGGACAGGCTTACGAGCAGTACTTC. Translation: CASSLSYPGQAYEQYF.

The chain carries TRBV11-2 and TRBJ2-7, with D possibly matching TRBD2 (6 bases). From germline, CDR1 is SGHAT and CDR2 FQNNGV. This CDR3 has 11 amino acids. The ends were cut back, 5 bases at V and 10 bases at J, with 12 bases in the middle. CDR3 bases: TGTGCCAGCAGCCGGCGGGGACTCCAGTACTTC. This encodes CASSRRGLQYF.

The V gene is TRBV4-3, the J gene TRBJ2-1; TRBD1 might be the D (5 bases). Per germline, CDR1 LGHNA and CDR2 YSLEER. V was clipped by 2 bases and J by 4 bases, with 9 bases between them. The CDR3 runs to 14 residues. CDR3 protein: CASSQQTAYNEQFF. The CDR3 coding sequence is TGCGCCAGCAGCCAACAGACAGCGTACAATGAGCAGTTCTTC.

This rearrangement joins TRBV29-1 to TRBJ1-2; D is unclear. Germline values: CDR1 SQVTM, CDR2 ANQGSEA. Trimming left V 5 bases short and J 7 bases short, with 11 bases between. The CDR3 contains 11 residues. CDR3: CSVRLRSGYTF. CDR3 nucleotide sequence: TGCAGCGTTCGGCTCCGTAGTGGCTACACCTTC.

This rearrangement joins TRBV10-3 to TRBJ1-6; D is unresolved. The CDR3 spans 12 residues. V was clipped by 4 bases and J by 7 bases, with 5 bases between them. From germline, CDR1 is ENHRY and CDR2 SYGVKD. The CDR3 coding sequence is TGTGCCATCAGTGTAGGGAATTCACCCCTCCACTTT. Protein sequence: CAISVGNSPLHF.

This clonotype was observed a few times. The rearrangement joins TRBV7-9 to TRBJ1-2; 8 positions agree with TRBD1. V shed 3 bases and J 8 bases; nucleotides not matched to a gene: 5. The germline V gene encodes CDR1 SEHNR and CDR2 FQNEAQ (reference sequence). The CDR3 is made up of 13 amino acids. CDR3 sequence: CASSLSTGEGYTF. CDR3 bases: TGTGCCAGCAGCTTGTCGACAGGGGAGGGCTACACCTTC.

V gene TRBV5-6 combines with J gene TRBJ1-4, with a possible D match to TRBD1 (5 bases). This CDR3 has 14 residues. Germline V gene lookup returns CDR1 SGHDT and CDR2 YYEEEE. Trimming removed 1 base from V and 10 bases from J, with 14 bases in between. In DNA, the CDR3 is TGTGCCAGCAGCTTGAACGGGGCACAAGGAAAACTGTTTTTT. Protein product: CASSLNGAQGKLFF. Full variable domain (rest looked up from reference TRBV5-6 and TRBJ1-4): DAGVTQSPTHLIKTRGQQVTLRCSPKSGHDTVSWYQQALGQGPQFIFQYYEEEERQRGNFPDRFSGHQFPNYSSELNVNALLLGDSALYLCASSLNGAQGKLFFGSGTQLSVL.

The chain has TRBV11-2 and TRBJ2-5; 8 positions match TRBD2. Germline values: CDR1 SGHAT, CDR2 FQNNGV. After removal of 7 bases from V and 1 base from J, the junction contained 8 bases not matched to a gene. The CDR3 has 15 amino acids. The CDR3 loop is CASMSPGGTQETQYF. CDR3 in DNA: TGTGCCAGCATGTCCCCGGGGGGGACCCAAGAGACCCAGTACTTC.

This clonotype was seen more than once but under ten times. The rearrangement joins TRBV20-1 to TRBJ2-7; TRBD1 might be the D (6 bases). This CDR3 contains 12 residues. Germline V gene sequence: CDR1 DFQATT, CDR2 SNEGSKA (reference sequence). V was shortened by 8 bases and J by 2 bases, with 13 bases between the two germline ends. In DNA, the CDR3 is TGCAGTCCAAACAGGGAAACCTACGAGCAGTACTTC. Amino acid sequence: CSPNRETYEQYF.